The 18 T cell receptor beta chains reported below all come from one sample, sequenced in a study of identical twins. TCRdb independently ran MiXCR on the 5' RACE reads; one entry per CDR3 protein. The sample yields 400,000 to 500,000 distinct CDR3 sequences, around 20% seen once. The sample taken for sequencing was naive T cells sorted from blood. The receptors derive from a man aged 50-59 years in good health.

At least ten counts were recorded for this clonotype. This chain joins TRBV6-2 or TRBV6-3 and TRBJ2-7, with TRBD1 as a possible D gene (6 bases). Germline V gene lookup returns CDR1 MNHEY and CDR2 SVGEGT. CDR3 length equals 12 residues. Between the trimmed V and J ends, which lost 7 bases and 7 bases, there was a span of 14 bases. As DNA, the CDR3 is TGTGCCAGCACCCAGAGGCAGGGGGAGCAGTACTTC. This encodes CASTQRQGEQYF.

At least ten counts were recorded for this clonotype. CDR3 nucleotide sequence: TGTGCCAGCAGTTTAATACTAGCGGGACGCACAGATACGCAGTATTTT. This gives the protein CASSLILAGRTDTQYF. V usage is TRBV2 and J usage is TRBJ2-3, with 10 positions matching TRBD2. This CDR3 region has 16 residues. V shed 5 bases, J shed 1 base, and the junction held 6 bases outside the gene matches. Germline V gene sequence: CDR1 SNHLY, CDR2 FYNNEI.

The chain carries TRBV5-1 and TRBJ2-2; 12 nucleotides align to TRBD1. The CDR3 is 16 residues long. The germline V gene has CDR1 SGHRS and CDR2 YFSETQ. Unmatched junction bases numbered 1, after V lost 2 bases and J lost 2 bases. The CDR3 DNA reads as TGCGCCAGCAGCTTTGGGACAGGGGGCAACACCGGGGAGCTGTTTTTT. Its protein product is CASSFGTGGNTGELFF.

This clonotype occurred a few times. This sequence joins TRBV5-1 and TRBJ2-7; D may be TRBD1 (5 bases). Germline loops: CDR1 SGHRS, CDR2 YFSETQ. V dropped 5 bases and J dropped 3 bases, with 21 bases sitting between them. The CDR3 length is 16 residues. CDR3 sequence reads: CASSRAQAAGVYEQYF. CDR3 in DNA: TGCGCCAGCAGTCGGGCACAGGCCGCTGGGGTCTACGAGCAGTACTTC.

The rearrangement joins TRBV4-2 to TRBJ2-7, with TRBD2 matching 9 bases. CDR1 is LGHNA and CDR2 is YNFKEQ in the germline V gene. The CDR3 covers 18 residues. Losses at the gene ends were 3 bases for V and 0 bases for J; bases not matched to a gene: 12. The CDR3 DNA sequence: TGTGCCAGCAGCCAGGGGAGTAGCGGGGGCCCGAGCTCCTACGAGCAGTACTTC. Protein: CASSQGSSGGPSSYEQYF.

This rearrangement joins TRBV28 to TRBJ2-7; 9 bases are shared with TRBD2. The length of the CDR3 is 15 residues. Germline CDR1 and CDR2: MDHEN and SYDVKM. The J segment lost 7 bases and the V segment lost 1 base, leaving 8 bases of the junction unmatched. The CDR3 sequence: CASSLSSGGRREQYF. CDR3 in DNA: TGTGCCAGCAGTTTATCCAGCGGGGGGCGAAGGGAGCAGTACTTC.

The gene calls are TRBV20-1 and TRBJ2-5; 8 bases are a match to TRBD1. Per germline, CDR1 DFQATT and CDR2 SNEGSKA (reference sequence). The CDR3 contains 12 residues. V was pared by 6 bases and J by 4 bases, with 4 bases of the junction left unmatched. CDR3 bases: TGCAGTGCGCGGACAGGGACAGAGACCCAGTACTTC. It specifies CSARTGTETQYF.

This clonotype has a handful of counts. CDR3 nucleotide sequence: TGTGCCAGCAGTTTAAACCTCTACGAGCAGTACTTC. Translation: CASSLNLYEQYF. The rearrangement links TRBV12-3 or TRBV12-4 to TRBJ2-7; the D is unclear. The CDR3 sequence is 12 residues long. Trimming took 2 bases from V and 3 from J, leaving 5 bases between them.

The chain is built from TRBV7-9 and TRBJ2-5; D not resolved. V was pared by 4 bases and J by 7 bases, with 7 bases between. This CDR3 has 11 amino acids. Looked up from germline, CDR1 is SEHNR and CDR2 is FQNEAQ (reference sequence). The CDR3 nucleotides are TGTGCCAGCAGCTCTCTTGGGACCCAGTACTTC. Its translation is CASSSLGTQYF.

This sequence joins TRBV20-1 and TRBJ2-3; TRBD2 aligns across 7 bases. With V trimmed by 5 bases and J by 2 bases, 4 bases remained unmatched. The CDR3 has 13 amino acids. The germline CDR1 and CDR2 sequences are DFQATT and SNEGSKA (reference sequence). CDR3 in DNA: TGCAGTGCTGGGGGGGGAACCACAGATACGCAGTATTTT. This sequence encodes CSAGGGTTDTQYF.

This clonotype showed up many times. V and J are TRBV29-1 and TRBJ2-3; TRBD1 is a possible D gene (5 bases). This CDR3 comprises 14 residues. Trimming removed 5 bases at V and 1 base at J, with 13 bases between. Germline V gene lookup returns CDR1 SQVTM and CDR2 ANQGSEA. CDR3 sequence (DNA): TGCAGCGTTCCGCAGGGCGTGGGCACAGATACGCAGTATTTT. It translates to CSVPQGVGTDTQYF.

This clonotype has a count of ten or more. The CDR3 DNA follows: TGTGCCAGCCGGGACGGAGCGAACTATTTCTACGAGCAGTACTTC. This gives the protein CASRDGANYFYEQYF. V is TRBV27 and J is TRBJ2-7, with D perhaps assigned TRBD1 or TRBD2 (5 bases each). The CDR3 sequence is 15 residues long. V lost 8 bases to trimming and J lost 3 bases, with 20 bases between them. CDR1 is MNHEY, CDR2 SMNVEV, per germline (reference sequence).

This clonotype was seen a few times. The rearrangement uses TRBV6-2 or TRBV6-3 and TRBJ2-7, with 8 bases that match TRBD2. The CDR3 is made up of 15 amino acids. J gave up 2 bases and V 7 bases, and 10 bases lay outside the gene matches. The V gene's germline CDR1 is MNHEY and CDR2 SVGEGT. This chain's CDR3 is CASTPLTSATYEQYF. The CDR3 DNA reads TGTGCCAGCACCCCCCTGACTAGCGCGACCTACGAGCAGTACTTC.

This chain uses TRBV5-1 with TRBJ2-1; 7 nucleotides match TRBD1. The CDR3 length is 15 residues. Trimming removed 4 bases from V and 4 bases from J; junction bases left unmatched: 8. Germline CDR1 and CDR2: SGHRS and YFSETQ. CDR3 residues: CASSETGNPYNEQFF. The CDR3 coding sequence is TGCGCCAGCAGCGAGACAGGGAACCCGTACAATGAGCAGTTCTTC.

This clonotype was seen more than once but under ten times. CDR3 nucleotide sequence: TGTGCCAGCAGTTTGACAGGGCAGACGCAGTATTTT. Protein product: CASSLTGQTQYF. The V call is TRBV12-3 or TRBV12-4, the J call TRBJ2-3, with TRBD1 identical over 7 bases. J was trimmed by 9 bases and V by 3 bases; bases with no gene match: 3. This CDR3 has 12 amino acids.

The chain couples TRBV7-2 to TRBJ2-3; 7 nucleotides align to TRBD1. Germline V gives CDR1 SGHTA, CDR2 FQGNSA. The CDR3 contains 14 residues. J lost 1 base, V lost 3 bases, and 1 base had no gene match. The CDR3 region has the DNA TGTGCCAGCAGCTTCGACAGGGGCACAGATACGCAGTATTTT. It encodes CASSFDRGTDTQYF. The variable domain in full, with the rest retrieved from reference TRBV7-2 and TRBJ2-3, is GAGVSQSPSNKVTEKGKDVELRCDPISGHTALYWYRQSLGQGLEFLIYFQGNSAPDKSGLPSDRFSAERTGGSVSTLTIQRTQQEDSAVYLCASSFDRGTDTQYFGPGTRLTVL.

This clonotype was counted many times. The rearrangement uses TRBV20-1 and TRBJ2-3; TRBD2 matches 7 bases. The V segment lost 2 bases and the J segment 2 bases; nucleotides outside the gene matches: 4. This CDR3 spans 14 amino acids. Germline assignment: CDR1 DFQATT and CDR2 SNEGSKA (reference sequence). CDR3 coding DNA: TGCAGTGCTAGAAGCGGGACCCACACAGATACGCAGTATTTT. It yields the protein CSARSGTHTDTQYF.

This clonotype was picked up a small number of times. The chain combines TRBV29-1 with TRBJ1-1, with D perhaps matching TRBD1 (5 bases). Looked up from germline, CDR1 is SQVTM and CDR2 is ANQGSEA. CDR3 length: 12 residues. V lost 5 bases and J lost 7, with 14 bases in between. CDR3 protein: CSVQVSGDEAFF. CDR3 in DNA: TGCAGCGTTCAAGTTTCGGGGGATGAAGCTTTCTTT.